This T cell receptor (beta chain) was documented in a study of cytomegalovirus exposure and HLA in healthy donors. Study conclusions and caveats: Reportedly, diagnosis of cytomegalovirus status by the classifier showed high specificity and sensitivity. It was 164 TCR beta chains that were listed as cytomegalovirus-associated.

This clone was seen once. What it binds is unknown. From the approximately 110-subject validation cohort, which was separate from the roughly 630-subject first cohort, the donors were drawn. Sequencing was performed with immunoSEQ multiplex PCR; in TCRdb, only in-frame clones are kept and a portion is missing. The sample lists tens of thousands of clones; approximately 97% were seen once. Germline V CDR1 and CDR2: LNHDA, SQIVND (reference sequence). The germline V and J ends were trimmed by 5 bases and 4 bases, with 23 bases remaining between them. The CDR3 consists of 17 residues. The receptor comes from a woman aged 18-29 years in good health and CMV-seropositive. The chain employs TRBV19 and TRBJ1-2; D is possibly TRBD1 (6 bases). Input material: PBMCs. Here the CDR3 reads CASSDTGFYSLGYGYTF. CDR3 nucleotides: TGTGCCAGTAGTGATACAGGGTTTTATTCCCTGGGCTATGGCTACACCTTC.